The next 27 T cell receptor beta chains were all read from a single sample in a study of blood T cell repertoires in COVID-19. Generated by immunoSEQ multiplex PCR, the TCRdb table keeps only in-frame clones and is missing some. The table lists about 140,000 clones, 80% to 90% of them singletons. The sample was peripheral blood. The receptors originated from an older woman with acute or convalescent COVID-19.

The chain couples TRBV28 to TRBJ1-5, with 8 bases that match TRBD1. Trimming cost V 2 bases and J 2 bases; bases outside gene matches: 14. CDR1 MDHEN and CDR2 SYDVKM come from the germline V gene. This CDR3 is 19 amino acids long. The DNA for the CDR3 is TGTGCCAGCAGTTTACTGGCAGGGGGCATAGCTTGGGGCAATCAGCCCCAGCATTTT. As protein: CASSLLAGGIAWGNQPQHF.

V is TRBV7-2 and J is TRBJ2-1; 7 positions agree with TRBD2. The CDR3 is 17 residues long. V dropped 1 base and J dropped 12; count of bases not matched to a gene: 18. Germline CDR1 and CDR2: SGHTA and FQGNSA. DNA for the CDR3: TGTGCCAGCAGCTTAGGGGGTAGGGCTAGCGGCGAGAAAAGGCAGTTCTTC. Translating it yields CASSLGGRASGEKRQFF.

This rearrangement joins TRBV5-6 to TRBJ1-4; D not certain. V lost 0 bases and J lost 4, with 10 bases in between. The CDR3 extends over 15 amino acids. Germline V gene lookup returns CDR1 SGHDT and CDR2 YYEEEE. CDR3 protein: CASSLGAANNEKLFF. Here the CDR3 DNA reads TGTGCCAGCAGCTTGGGGGCAGCCAATAATGAAAAACTGTTTTTT.

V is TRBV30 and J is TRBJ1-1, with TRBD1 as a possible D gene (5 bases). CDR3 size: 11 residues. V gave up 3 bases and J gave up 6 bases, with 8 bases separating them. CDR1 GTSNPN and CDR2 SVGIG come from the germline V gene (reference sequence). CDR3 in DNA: TGTGCCTGGAGGGACATATCTGAAGCTTTCTTT. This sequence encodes CAWRDISEAFF.

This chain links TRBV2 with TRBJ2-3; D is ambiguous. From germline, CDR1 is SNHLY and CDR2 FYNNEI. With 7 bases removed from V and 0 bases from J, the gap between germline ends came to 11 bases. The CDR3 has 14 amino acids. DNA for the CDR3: TGTGCCAGCAAAACTGGCGGAAGCACAGATACGCAGTATTTT. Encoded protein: CASKTGGSTDTQYF.

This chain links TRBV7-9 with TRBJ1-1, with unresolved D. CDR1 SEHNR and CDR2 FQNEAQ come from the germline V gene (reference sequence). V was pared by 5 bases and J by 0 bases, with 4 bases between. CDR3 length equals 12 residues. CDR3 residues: CASSPVNTEAFF. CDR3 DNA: TGTGCCAGCAGCCCCGTGAACACTGAAGCTTTCTTT.

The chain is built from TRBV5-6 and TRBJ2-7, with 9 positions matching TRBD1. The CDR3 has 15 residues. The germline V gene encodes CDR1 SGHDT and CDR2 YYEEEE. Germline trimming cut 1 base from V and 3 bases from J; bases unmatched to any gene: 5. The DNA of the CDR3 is TGTGCCAGCAGCTTGAGGGGGACAGGGTACTACGAGCAGTACTTC. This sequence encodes CASSLRGTGYYEQYF.

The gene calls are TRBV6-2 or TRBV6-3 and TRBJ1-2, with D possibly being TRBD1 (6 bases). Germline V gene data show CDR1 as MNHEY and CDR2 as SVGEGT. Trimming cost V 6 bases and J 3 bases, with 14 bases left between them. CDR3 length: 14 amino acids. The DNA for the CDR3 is TGTGCCAGCAGCCAACCCAACAGGGACTATGGCTACACCTTC. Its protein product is CASSQPNRDYGYTF.

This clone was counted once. CDR3 coding DNA: TGTGCCTGGAGTTGGACTAGCGGGACCTACGAGCAGTACTTC. This gives the protein CAWSWTSGTYEQYF. This chain links TRBV30 with TRBJ2-7; TRBD2 aligns across 12 bases. Trimming cost V 2 bases and J 2 bases; bases outside gene matches: 1. Germline V gene sequence: CDR1 GTSNPN, CDR2 SVGIG (reference sequence). CDR3 length equals 14 residues.

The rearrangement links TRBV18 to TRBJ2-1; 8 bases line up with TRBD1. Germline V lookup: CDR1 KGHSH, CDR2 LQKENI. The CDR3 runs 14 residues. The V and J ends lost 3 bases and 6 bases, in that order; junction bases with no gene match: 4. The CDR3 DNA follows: TGTGCCAGCTCACCTATGACAGGGGTCAATGAGCAGTTCTTC. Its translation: CASSPMTGVNEQFF.

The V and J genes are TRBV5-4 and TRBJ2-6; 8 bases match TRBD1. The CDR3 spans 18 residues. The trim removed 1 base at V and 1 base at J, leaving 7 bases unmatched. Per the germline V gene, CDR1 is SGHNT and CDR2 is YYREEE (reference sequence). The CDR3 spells CASSLLRGRRSGANVLTF. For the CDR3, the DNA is TGTGCCAGCAGCTTGCTCAGGGGGCGAAGATCTGGGGCCAACGTCCTGACTTTC.

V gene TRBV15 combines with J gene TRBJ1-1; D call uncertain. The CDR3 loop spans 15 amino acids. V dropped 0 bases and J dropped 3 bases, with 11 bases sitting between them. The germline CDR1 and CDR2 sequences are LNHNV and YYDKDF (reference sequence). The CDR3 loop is CATSRDLGRDTEAFF. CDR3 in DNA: TGTGCCACCAGCAGAGATCTGGGGAGGGACACTGAAGCTTTCTTT.

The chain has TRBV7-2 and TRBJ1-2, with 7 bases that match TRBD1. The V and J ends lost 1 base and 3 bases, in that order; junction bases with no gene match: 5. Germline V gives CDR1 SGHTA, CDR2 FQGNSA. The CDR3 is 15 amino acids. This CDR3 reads CASSLGSGGYYGYTF. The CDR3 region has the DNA TGTGCCAGCAGCTTAGGATCAGGGGGATACTATGGCTACACCTTC. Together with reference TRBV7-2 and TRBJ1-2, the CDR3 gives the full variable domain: GAGVSQSPSNKVTEKGKDVELRCDPISGHTALYWYRQSLGQGLEFLIYFQGNSAPDKSGLPSDRFSAERTGGSVSTLTIQRTQQEDSAVYLCASSLGSGGYYGYTFGSGTRLTVV.

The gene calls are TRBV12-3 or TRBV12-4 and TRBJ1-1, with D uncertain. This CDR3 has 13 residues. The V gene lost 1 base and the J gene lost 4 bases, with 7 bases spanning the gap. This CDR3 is CASSLEPGTEAFF. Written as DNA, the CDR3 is TGTGCCAGCAGTTTAGAGCCCGGCACTGAAGCTTTCTTT.

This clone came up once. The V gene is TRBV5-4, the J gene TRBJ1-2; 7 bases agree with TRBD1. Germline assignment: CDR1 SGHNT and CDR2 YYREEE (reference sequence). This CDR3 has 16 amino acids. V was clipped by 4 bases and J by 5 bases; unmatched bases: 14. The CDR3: CASSPTGQAEGYGYTF. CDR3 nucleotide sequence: TGTGCCAGCAGCCCCACAGGACAGGCCGAGGGATATGGCTACACCTTC.

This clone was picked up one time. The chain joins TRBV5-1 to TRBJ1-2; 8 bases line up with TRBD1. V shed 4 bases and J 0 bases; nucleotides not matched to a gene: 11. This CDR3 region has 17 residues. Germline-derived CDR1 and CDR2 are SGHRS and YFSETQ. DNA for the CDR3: TGCGCCAGCAGCCCGGAAGGGACAGGTGTAGCTAACTATGGCTACACCTTC. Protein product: CASSPEGTGVANYGYTF.

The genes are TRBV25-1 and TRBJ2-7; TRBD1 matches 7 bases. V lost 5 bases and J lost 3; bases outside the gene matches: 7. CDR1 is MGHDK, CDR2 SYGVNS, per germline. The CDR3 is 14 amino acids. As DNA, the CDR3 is TGTGCCAGCAGTCTCCGGGACAGACGCTACGAGCAGTACTTC. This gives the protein CASSLRDRRYEQYF.

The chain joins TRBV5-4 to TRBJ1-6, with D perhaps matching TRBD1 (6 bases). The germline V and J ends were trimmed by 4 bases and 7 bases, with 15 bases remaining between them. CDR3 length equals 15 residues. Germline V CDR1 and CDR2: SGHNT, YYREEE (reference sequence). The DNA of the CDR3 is TGTGCCAGCAGCCTACTTAGGGGGGGCAATTCACCCCTCCACTTT. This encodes CASSLLRGGNSPLHF.

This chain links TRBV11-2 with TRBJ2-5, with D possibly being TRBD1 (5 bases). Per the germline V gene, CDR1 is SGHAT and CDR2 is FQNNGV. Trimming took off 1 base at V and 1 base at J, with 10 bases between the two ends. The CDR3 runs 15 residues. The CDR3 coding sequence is TGTGCCAGCAGCTTAGGGCTAGGGGTCCAAGAGACCCAGTACTTC. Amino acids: CASSLGLGVQETQYF.

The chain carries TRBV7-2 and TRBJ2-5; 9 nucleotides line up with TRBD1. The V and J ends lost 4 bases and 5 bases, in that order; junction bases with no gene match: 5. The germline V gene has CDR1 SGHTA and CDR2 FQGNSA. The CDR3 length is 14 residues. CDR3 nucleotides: TGTGCCAGCAGCTCACAGGGGGCGGGGGAGACCCAGTACTTC. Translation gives CASSSQGAGETQYF.

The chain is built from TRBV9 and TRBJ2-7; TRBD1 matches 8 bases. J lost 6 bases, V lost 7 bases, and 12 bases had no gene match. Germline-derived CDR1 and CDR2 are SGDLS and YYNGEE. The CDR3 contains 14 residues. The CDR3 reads CASFAGQEGCEQYF. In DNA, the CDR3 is TGTGCCAGCTTTGCGGGACAGGAGGGGTGCGAGCAGTACTTC.

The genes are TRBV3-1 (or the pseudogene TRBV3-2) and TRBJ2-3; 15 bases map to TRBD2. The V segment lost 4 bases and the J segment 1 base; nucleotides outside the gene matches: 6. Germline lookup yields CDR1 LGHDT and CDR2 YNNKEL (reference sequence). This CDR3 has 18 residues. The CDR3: CASSRGLAGGLGTDTQYF. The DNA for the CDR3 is TGTGCCAGCAGCCGTGGACTAGCGGGGGGGCTGGGCACAGATACGCAGTATTTT.

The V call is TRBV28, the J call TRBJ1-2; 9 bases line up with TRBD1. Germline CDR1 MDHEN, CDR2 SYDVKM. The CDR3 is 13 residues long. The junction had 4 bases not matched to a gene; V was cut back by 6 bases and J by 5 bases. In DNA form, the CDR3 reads TGTGCCAGCAGGGGACAGGGCTGGTATGGCTACACCTTC. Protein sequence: CASRGQGWYGYTF.

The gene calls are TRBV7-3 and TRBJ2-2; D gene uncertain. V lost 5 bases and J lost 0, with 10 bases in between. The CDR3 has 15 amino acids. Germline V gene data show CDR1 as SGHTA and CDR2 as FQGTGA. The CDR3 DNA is TGTGCCAGCAGCCCGCGCCAGGCGAACACCGGGGAGCTGTTTTTT. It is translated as CASSPRQANTGELFF. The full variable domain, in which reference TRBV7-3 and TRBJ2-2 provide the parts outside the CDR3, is GAGVSQTPSNKVTEKGKYVELRCDPISGHTALYWYRQSLGQGPEFLIYFQGTGAADDSGLPNDRFFAVRPEGSVSTLKIQRTERGDSAVYLCASSPRQANTGELFFGEGSRLTVL.

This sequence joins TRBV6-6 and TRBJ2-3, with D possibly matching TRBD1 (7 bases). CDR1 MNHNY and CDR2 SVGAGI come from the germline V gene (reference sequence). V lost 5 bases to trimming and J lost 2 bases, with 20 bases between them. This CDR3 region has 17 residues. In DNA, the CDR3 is TGTGCCAGCAGTCCAAGACAGGGTCGGGGGATCACAGATACGCAGTATTTT. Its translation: CASSPRQGRGITDTQYF.

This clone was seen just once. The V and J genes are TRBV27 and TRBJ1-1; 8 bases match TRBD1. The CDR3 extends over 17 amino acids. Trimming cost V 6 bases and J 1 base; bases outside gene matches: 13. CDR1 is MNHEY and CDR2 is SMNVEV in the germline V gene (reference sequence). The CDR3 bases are TGTGCCAGCAGCTCATGGGGACAGGATCTCGGGAACACTGAAGCTTTCTTT. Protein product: CASSSWGQDLGNTEAFF.

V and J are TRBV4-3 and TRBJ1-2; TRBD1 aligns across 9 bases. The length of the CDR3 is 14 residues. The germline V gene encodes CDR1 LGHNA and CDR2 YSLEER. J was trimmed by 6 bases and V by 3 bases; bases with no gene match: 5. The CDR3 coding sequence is TGCGCCAGCAGCCACACAGGGGGCGCTAATGGCTACACCTTC. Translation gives CASSHTGGANGYTF.